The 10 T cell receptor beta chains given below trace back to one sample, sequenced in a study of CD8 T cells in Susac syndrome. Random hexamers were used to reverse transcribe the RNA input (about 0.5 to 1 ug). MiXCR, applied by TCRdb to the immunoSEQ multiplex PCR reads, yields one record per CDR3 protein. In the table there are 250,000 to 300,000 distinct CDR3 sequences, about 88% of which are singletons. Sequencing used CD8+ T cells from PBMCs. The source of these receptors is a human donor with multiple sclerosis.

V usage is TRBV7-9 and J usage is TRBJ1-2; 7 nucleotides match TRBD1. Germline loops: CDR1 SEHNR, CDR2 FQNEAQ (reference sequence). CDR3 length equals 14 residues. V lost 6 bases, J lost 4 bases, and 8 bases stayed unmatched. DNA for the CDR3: TGTGCCAGCAGAAATCTAGGACAGGCCTATGGCTACACCTTC. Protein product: CASRNLGQAYGYTF.

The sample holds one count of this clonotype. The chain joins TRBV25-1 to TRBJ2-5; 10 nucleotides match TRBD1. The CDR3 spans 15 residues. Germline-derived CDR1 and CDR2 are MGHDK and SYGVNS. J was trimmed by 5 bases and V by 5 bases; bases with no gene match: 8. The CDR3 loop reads CASSFDRGQLETQYF. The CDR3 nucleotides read TGTGCCAGCAGTTTCGACAGGGGGCAGCTTGAGACCCAGTACTTC.

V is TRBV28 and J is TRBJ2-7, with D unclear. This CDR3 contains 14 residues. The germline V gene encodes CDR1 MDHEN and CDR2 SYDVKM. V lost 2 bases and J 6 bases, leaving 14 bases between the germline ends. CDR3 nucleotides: TGTGCCAGCAGTTTAATTCGAATCGTCCCCGAGCAGTACTTC. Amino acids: CASSLIRIVPEQYF. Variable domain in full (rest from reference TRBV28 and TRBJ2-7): DVKVTQSSRYLVKRTGEKVFLECVQDMDHENMFWYRQDPGLGLRLIYFSYDVKMKEKGDIPEGYSVSREKKERFSLILESASTNQTSMYLCASSLIRIVPEQYFGPGTRLTVT.

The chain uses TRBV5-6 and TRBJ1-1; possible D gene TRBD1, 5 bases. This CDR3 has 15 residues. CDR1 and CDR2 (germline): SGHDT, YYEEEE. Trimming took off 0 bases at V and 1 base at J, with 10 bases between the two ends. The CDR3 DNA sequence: TGTGCCAGCAGCTTGGGGCTGGGGGAGAACACTGAAGCTTTCTTT. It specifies CASSLGLGENTEAFF.

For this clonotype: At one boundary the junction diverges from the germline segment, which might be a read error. The CDR3 reads CASSLRGGRVNF. The CDR3 nucleotides read TGTGCCAGCAGCTTGAGGGGGGGGCGCGTCAACTTC. The V gene is TRBV5-6, the J gene TRBJ2-5, with D perhaps matching TRBD2 (7 bases). The CDR3 runs 12 residues. Germline V gene lookup returns CDR1 SGHDT and CDR2 YYEEEE.

The CDR3 DNA sequence: TGTGCCAGCAGCGAGGACACAAACACTGAAGCTTTCTTT. Protein product: CASSEDTNTEAFF. The chain joins TRBV5-6 to TRBJ1-1, with D maybe TRBD1 (5 bases). Per germline, CDR1 SGHDT and CDR2 YYEEEE. V lost 4 bases, J lost 2 bases, and 9 bases lay in between. CDR3 length: 13 residues.

CDR3 protein: CASSGWTGAAYNEQFF. The CDR3 bases are TGTGCCAGCAGCGGGTGGACAGGGGCTGCCTACAATGAGCAGTTCTTC. The genes are TRBV5-6 and TRBJ2-1; 9 nucleotides agree with TRBD1. The CDR3 is made up of 16 amino acids. Germline assignment: CDR1 SGHDT and CDR2 YYEEEE. V lost 4 bases, J lost 2 bases, and 7 bases stayed unmatched.

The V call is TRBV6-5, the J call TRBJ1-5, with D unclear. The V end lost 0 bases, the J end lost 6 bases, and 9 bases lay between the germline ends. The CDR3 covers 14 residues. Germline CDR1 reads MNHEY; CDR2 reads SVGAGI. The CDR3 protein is CASSYSRSGQPQHF. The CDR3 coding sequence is TGTGCCAGCAGTTACTCGCGCTCTGGTCAGCCCCAGCATTTT.

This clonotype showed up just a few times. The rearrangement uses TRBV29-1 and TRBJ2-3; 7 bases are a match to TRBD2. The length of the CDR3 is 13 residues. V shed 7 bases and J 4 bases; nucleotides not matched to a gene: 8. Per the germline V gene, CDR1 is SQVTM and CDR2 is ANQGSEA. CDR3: CSGGGVRSDTQYF. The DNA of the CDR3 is TGCAGCGGTGGGGGGGTTAGGTCAGATACGCAGTATTTT.

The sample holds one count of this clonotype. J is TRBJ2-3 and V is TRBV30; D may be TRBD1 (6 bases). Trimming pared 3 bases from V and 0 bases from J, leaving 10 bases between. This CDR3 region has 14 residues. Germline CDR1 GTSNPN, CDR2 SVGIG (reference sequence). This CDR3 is CAWSMGASTDTQYF. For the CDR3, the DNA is TGTGCCTGGAGCATGGGGGCAAGCACAGATACGCAGTATTTT.